What follows are 2 T cell receptor beta chains derived from one specimen sequenced in a study of response to subunit inactivated influenza vaccine. TCRdb ran MiXCR on the RT-PCR reads and lists one entry per CDR3 protein. The data contain 560,000 or so distinct CDR3 sequences, roughly 8.2% of them singletons. The sample here was PBMCs from blood, taken roughly 24 months after vaccination. These receptors all stem from a man aged 45 to 75 who received an inactivated influenza vaccine.

The table lists this clonotype with many counts. This chain connects TRBV6-1 to TRBJ1-1; the D is unclear. Trimming stripped 5 bases from V and 1 base from J, with 17 bases between. Germline V gene sequence: CDR1 MNHNS, CDR2 SASEGT. This CDR3 comprises 16 residues. CDR3 loop: CASSPSGGNENTEAFF. In nucleotides, the CDR3 is TGTGCCAGCAGTCCGAGTGGTGGAAATGAGAACACTGAAGCTTTCTTT.

The chain employs TRBV5-6 and TRBJ2-4, with TRBD1 identical over 7 bases. Germline CDR1 is SGHDT and CDR2 is YYEEEE. The CDR3 consists of 15 residues. With V trimmed by 5 bases and J by 5 bases, 10 bases remained unmatched. CDR3 DNA sequence: TGTGCCAGCAGAGAGAGACCGGGACAGCAAAACATTCAGTACTTC. Protein: CASRERPGQQNIQYF.